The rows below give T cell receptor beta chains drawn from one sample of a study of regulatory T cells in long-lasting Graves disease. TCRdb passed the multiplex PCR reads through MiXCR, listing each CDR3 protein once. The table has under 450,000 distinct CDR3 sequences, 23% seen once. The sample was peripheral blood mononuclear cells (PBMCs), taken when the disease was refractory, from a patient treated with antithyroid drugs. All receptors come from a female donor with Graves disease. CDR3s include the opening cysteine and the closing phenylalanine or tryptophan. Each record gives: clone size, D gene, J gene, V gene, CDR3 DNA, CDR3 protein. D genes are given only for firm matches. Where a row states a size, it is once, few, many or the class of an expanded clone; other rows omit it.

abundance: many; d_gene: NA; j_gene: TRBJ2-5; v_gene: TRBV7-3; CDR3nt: TGTGCCAGCAGCTTAAACCAGGGGCTAGAGACCCAGTACTTC; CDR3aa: CASSLNQGLETQYF
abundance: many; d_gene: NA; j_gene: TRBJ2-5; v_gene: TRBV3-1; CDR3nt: TGTGCCAGCAGCCAAGATCCCGGCAGGACCCAGTACTTC; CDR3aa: CASSQDPGRTQYF
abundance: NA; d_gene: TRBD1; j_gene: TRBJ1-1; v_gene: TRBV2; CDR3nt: TGTGCCAGCAGTGATGGGACAGGGGGCACTGAAGCTTTCTTT; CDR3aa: CASSDGTGGTEAFF
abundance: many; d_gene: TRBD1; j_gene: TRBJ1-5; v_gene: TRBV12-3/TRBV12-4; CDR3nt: TGTGCCAGCAGTTGGGCCGGGACAGAGGGGGTTGGCAATCAGCCCCAGCATTTT; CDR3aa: CASSWAGTEGVGNQPQHF
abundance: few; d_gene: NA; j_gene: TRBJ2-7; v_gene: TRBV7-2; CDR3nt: TGTGCCAGCAGCGTTGCCGACTCCTACGAGCAGTACTTC; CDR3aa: CASSVADSYEQYF
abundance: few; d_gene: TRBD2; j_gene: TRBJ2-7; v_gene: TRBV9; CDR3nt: TGTGCCAGCAGCGTGGGACTAGTTTCCGAGCAGTACTTC; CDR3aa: CASSVGLVSEQYF
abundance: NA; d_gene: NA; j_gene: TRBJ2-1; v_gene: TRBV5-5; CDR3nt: TGTGCCAGCAGCTTAACCACAGGGAGAGGATACAATGAGCAGTTCTTC; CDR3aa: CASSLTTGRGYNEQFF
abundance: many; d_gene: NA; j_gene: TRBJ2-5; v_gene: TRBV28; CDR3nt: TGTGCCAGCAGTTCCCGGGGAATGGTCCGGGAGACCCAGTACTTC; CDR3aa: CASSSRGMVRETQYF
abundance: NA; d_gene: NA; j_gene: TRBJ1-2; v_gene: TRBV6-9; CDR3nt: TGTGCCAGCAGTTCGCCCGACTATGGCTACACCTTC; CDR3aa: CASSSPDYGYTF
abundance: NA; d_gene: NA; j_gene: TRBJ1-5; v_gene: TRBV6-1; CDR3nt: TGTGCCAGTTCCCGGGCCAGGGATTCTCGCAATCAGCCCCAGCATTTT; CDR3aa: CASSRARDSRNQPQHF
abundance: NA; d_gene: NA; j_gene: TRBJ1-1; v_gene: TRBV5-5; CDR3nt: TGTGCCAGCAGCCCCTCCCCCGGGGTAGACACTGAAGCTTTCTTT; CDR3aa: CASSPSPGVDTEAFF
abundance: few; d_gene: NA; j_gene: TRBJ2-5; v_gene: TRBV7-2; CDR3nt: TGTGCCAGCAGCCTCCCCGTGGGGGAAACCATAACGGGGCCAGAGACCCAGTACTTC; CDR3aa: CASSLPVGETITGPETQYF
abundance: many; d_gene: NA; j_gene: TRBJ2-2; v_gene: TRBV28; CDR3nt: TGTGCCAGCAGCCCCACCAACACCGGGGAGCTGTTTTTT; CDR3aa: CASSPTNTGELFF
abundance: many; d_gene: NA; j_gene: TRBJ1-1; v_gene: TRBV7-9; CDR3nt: TGTGCCAGCAGCCGCTCCAGGGAGAGTACTGAAGCTTTCTTT; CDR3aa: CASSRSRESTEAFF
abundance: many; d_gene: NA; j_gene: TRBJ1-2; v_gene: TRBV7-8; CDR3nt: TGTGCCAGCAGCGGGCAGTCTAACTATGGCTACACCTTC; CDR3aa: CASSGQSNYGYTF
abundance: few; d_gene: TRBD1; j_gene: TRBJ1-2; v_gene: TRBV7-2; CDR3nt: TGTGCCAGCAGCTTTACTCCGGGACAGGGGGATGGCTACACCTTC; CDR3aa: CASSFTPGQGDGYTF
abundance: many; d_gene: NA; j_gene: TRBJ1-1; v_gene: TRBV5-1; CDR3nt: TGCGCCAGCAGCTTGAGTACAAGACCTCAGGGTACTGAAGCTTTCTTT; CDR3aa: CASSLSTRPQGTEAFF
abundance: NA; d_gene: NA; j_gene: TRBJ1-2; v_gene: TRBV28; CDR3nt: TGTGCCAGCAGTTTAGCGATTAAGCAGGCCTATGGCTACACCTTC; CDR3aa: CASSLAIKQAYGYTF
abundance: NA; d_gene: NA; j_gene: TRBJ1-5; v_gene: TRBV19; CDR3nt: TGTGCCAGTAGCCTGGACAGCGATCAGCCCCAGCATTTT; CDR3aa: CASSLDSDQPQHF
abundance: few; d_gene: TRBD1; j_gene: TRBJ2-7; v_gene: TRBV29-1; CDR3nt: TGCAGCGTTGTACGGGCCCAGGGGGTCTCCTACGAGCAGTACTTC; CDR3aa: CSVVRAQGVSYEQYF
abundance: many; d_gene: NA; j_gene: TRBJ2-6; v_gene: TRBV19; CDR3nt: TGTGCCAGTACAGCCTTCTCTGGGGCCAACGTCCTGACTTTC; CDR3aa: CASTAFSGANVLTF
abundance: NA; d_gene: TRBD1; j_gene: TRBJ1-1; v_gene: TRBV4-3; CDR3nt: TGCGCCAGCAGCCGTATCGCAGGGGGTACTGAAGCTTTCTTT; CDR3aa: CASSRIAGGTEAFF
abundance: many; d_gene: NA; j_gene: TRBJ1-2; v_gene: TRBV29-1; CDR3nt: TGCAGCGTTGCCTGGGGGGGCAAAGGGCTTGGCTACACCTTC; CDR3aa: CSVAWGGKGLGYTF
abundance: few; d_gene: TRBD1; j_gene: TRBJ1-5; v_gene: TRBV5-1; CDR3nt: TGCGCCAGCAGCCAAGGGACAGGGGGACAGCCCCAGCATTTT; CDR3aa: CASSQGTGGQPQHF
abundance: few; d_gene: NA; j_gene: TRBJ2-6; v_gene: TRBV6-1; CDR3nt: TGTGCCAGCAGTGACAGGGGCGTCTCTGGGGCCAACGTCCTGACTTTC; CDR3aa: CASSDRGVSGANVLTF
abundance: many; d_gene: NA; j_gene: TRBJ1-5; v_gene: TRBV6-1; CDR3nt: TGTGCCAGCAGCGGGGCGGGGAGTGGGGATCAGCCCCAGCATTTT; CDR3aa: CASSGAGSGDQPQHF
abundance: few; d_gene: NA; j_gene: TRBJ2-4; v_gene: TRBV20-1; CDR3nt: TGCAGTGCACTACGGGGGTTGCTGGACATTCAGTACTTC; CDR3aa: CSALRGLLDIQYF
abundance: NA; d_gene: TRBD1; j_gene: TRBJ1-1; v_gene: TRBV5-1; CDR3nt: TGCGCCAGCAGCTTTATGGGACAGGGGGCAATGAACACTGAAGCTTTCTTT; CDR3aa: CASSFMGQGAMNTEAFF
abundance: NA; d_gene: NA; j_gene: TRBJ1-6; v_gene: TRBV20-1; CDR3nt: TGCAGTGCTAGTCAGGGCATTCTGAATAATTCACCCCTCCACTTT; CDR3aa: CSASQGILNNSPLHF
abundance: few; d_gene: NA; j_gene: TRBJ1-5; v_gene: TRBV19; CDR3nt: TGTGCCAGTAACGATAAGGGGTATCAGCCCCAGCATTTT; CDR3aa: CASNDKGYQPQHF
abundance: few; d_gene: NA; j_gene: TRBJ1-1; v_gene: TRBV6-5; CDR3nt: TGTGCCAGCAGGTCCTCGAACACTGAAGCTTTCTTT; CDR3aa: CASRSSNTEAFF
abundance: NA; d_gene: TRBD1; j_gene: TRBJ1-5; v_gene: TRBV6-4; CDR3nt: TGTGCCAGCAGTTACTGGACAGGGGCTCTGGAGCCCCAGCATTTT; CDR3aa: CASSYWTGALEPQHF
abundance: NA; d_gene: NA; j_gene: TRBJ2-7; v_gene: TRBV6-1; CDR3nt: TGTGCCGGGCAGAAGGCGGGGTCCTACGAGCAGTACTTC; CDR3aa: CAGQKAGSYEQYF
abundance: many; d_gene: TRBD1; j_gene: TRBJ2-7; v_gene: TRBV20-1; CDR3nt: TGCAGTGAAGGACAGGGCTCCACCCTCTCCCACTACGAGCAGTACTTC; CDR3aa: CSEGQGSTLSHYEQYF
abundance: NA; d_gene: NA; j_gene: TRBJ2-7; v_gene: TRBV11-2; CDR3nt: TGTGCCAGCAGTCGTACTAGGCTCGAGCAGTACTTC; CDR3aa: CASSRTRLEQYF
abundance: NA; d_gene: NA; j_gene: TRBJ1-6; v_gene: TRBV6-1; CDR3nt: TGTGCCAGCAGTGATATTGCGGGGAATCCCCTCCACTTT; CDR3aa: CASSDIAGNPLHF
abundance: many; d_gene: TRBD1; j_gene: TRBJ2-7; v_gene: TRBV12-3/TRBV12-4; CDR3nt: TGTGCCAGCAGTTCTCAAGCGGACAGGGGCAAATACGAGCAGTACTTC; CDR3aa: CASSSQADRGKYEQYF
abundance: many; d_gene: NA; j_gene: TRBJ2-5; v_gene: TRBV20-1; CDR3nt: TGCAGTGCTAGCGCGACCGACGGGACCCAGTACTTC; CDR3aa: CSASATDGTQYF
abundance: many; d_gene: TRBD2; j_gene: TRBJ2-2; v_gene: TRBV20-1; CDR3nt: TGCAGTGCCCGAGGGACTAGCGGGAGGGAAGGGGAGCTGTTTTTT; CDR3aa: CSARGTSGREGELFF
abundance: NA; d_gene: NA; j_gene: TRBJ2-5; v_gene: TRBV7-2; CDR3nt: TGTGCCAGCAGCTTAGGAGGGGGGAACCAAGAGACCCAGTACTTC; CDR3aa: CASSLGGGNQETQYF
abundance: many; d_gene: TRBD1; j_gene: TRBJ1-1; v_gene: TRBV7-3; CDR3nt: TGTGCCAGCAGCTCACAGACAGGGGGCAACACTGAAGCTTTCTTT; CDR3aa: CASSSQTGGNTEAFF
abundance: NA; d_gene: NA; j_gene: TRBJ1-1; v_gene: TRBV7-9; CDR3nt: TGTGCCAGCAGCTTAAGCGGGCTCCGAGCTTTCTTT; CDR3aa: CASSLSGLRAFF
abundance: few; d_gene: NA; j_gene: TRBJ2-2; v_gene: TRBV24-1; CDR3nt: TGTGCCACCAGTGATTGGAAAACAGGGAAGGTCGACGGGGAGCTGTTTTTT; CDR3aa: CATSDWKTGKVDGELFF
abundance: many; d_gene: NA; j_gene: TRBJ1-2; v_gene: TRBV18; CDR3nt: TGTGCCAGCTCACTCGGGACGGAAAACTATGGCTACACCTTC; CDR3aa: CASSLGTENYGYTF
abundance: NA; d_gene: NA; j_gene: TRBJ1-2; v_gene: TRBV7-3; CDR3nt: TGTGCCAGCAGCTTAAAGCCAGGGAATAACTATGGCTACACCTTC; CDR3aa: CASSLKPGNNYGYTF
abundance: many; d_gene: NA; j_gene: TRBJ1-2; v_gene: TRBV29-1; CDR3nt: TGCAGCGTTGATCGGGGGGCTGGCTATGGCTACACCTTC; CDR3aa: CSVDRGAGYGYTF
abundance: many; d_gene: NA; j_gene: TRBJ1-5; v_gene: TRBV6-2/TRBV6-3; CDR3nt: TGTGCCAGCAGTTACTCGCGTCCCGCCAGGGGTAATAATCAGCCCCAGCATTTT; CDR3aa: CASSYSRPARGNNQPQHF
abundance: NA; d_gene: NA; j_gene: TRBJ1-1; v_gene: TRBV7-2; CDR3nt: TGTGCCAGCAGCTTAAGGTCCCTCAGGGAAGCTTTCTTT; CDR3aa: CASSLRSLREAFF
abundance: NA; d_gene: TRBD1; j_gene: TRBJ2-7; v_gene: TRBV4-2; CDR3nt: TGTGCCAGCAGCCAAGAGGCCGGGACAGCCTCCTACGAGCAGTACTTC; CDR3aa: CASSQEAGTASYEQYF